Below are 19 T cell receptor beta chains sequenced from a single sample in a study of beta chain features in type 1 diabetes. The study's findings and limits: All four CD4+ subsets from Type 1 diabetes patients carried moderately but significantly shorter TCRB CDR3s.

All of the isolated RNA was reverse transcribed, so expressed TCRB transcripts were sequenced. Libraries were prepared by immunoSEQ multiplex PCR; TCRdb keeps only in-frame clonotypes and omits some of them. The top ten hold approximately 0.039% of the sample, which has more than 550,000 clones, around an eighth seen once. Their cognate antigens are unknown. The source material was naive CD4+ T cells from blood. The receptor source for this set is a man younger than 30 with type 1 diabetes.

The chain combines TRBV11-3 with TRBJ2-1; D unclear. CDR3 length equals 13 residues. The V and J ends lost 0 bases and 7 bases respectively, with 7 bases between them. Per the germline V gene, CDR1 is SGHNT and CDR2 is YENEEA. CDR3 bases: TGTGCCAGCAGCTTAGAGACCTCGAATGAGCAGTTCTTC. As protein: CASSLETSNEQFF.

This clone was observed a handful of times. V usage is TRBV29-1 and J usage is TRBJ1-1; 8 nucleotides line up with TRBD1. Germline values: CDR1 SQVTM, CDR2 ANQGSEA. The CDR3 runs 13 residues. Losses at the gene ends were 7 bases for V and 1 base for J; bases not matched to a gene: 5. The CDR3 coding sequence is TGCAGCGGTACGGGACAGGCGAACACTGAAGCTTTCTTT. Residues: CSGTGQANTEAFF.

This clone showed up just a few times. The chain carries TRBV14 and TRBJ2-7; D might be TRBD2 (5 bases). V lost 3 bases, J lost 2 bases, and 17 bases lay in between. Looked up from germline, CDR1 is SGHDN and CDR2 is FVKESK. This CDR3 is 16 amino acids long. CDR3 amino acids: CASSQPGSTRTYEQYF. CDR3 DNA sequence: TGTGCCAGCAGCCAGCCGGGGTCCACTAGGACCTACGAGCAGTACTTC.

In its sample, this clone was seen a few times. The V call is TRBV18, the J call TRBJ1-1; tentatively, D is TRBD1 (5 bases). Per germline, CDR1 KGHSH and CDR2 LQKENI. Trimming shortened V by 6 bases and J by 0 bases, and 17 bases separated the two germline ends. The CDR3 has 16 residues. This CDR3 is CASSLRGIALNTEAFF. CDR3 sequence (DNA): TGTGCCAGCTCTCTTCGGGGGATAGCTTTGAACACTGAAGCTTTCTTT.

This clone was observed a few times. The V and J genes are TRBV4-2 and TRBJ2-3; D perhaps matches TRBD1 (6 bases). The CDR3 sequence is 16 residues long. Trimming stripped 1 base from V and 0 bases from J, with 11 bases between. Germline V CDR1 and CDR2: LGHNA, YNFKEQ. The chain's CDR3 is CASSQVGRGSTDTQYF. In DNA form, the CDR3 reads TGTGCCAGCAGCCAAGTGGGCAGGGGAAGCACAGATACGCAGTATTTT.

Here the CDR3 reads CAWSVPLGLARRGGYTF. The CDR3 DNA follows: TGTGCCTGGAGTGTACCTTTAGGACTGGCGAGGCGGGGTGGCTACACCTTC. This chain uses TRBV30 with TRBJ1-2; D is undetermined. The CDR3 sequence is 17 residues long. The germline V gene has CDR1 GTSNPN and CDR2 SVGIG (reference sequence). Trimming removed 0 bases at V and 7 bases at J, with 24 bases between. Drawing the rest from reference TRBV30 and TRBJ1-2, the complete variable domain is SQTIHQWPATLVQPVGSPLSLECTVEGTSNPNLYWYRQAAGRGLQLLFYSVGIGQISSEVPQNLSASRPQDRQFILSSKKLLLSDSGFYLCAWSVPLGLARRGGYTFGSGTRLTVV.

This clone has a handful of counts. The CDR3 loop reads CASSSGGWDTQYF. CDR3 DNA: TGTGCCAGCAGTTCAGGGGGCTGGGATACGCAGTATTTT. The chain combines TRBV28 with TRBJ2-3, with 8 nucleotides matching TRBD1. The CDR3 is 13 amino acids. V was clipped by 4 bases and J by 6 bases; unmatched bases: 3. Germline-derived CDR1 and CDR2 are MDHEN and SYDVKM.

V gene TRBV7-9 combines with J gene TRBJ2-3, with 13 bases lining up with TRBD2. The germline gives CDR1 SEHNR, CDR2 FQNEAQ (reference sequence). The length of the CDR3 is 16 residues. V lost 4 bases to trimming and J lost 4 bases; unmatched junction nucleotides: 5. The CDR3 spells CASSSQGLAGADTQYF. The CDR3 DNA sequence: TGTGCCAGCAGCTCACAAGGACTAGCGGGAGCAGATACGCAGTATTTT.

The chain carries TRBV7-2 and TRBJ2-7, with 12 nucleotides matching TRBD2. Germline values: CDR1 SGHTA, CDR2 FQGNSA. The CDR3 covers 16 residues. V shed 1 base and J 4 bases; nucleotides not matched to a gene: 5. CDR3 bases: TGTGCCAGCAGCTTAGGGGCTAGCGGGAGGGCTTACGAGCAGTACTTC. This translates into CASSLGASGRAYEQYF.

In DNA form, the CDR3 reads TGTGCCAGCAGTAAGGGCTATAATTCACCCCTCCACTTT. Residues: CASSKGYNSPLHF. The chain joins TRBV28 to TRBJ1-6, with D unresolved. Germline V gene sequence: CDR1 MDHEN, CDR2 SYDVKM. There are 13 residues in the CDR3. V was trimmed by 5 bases and J by 3 bases, leaving 5 bases between them.

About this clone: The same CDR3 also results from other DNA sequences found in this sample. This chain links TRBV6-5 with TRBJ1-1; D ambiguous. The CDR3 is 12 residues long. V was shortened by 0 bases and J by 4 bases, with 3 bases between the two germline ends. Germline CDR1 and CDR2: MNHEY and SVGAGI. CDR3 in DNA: TGTGCCAGCAGTTACTCCAGCACTGAAGCTTTCTTT. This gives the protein CASSYSSTEAFF.

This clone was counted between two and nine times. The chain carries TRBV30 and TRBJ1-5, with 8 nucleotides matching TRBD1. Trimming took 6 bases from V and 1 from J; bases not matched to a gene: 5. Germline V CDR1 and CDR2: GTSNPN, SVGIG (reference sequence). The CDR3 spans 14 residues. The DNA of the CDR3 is TGTGCCTGTCAGGGGGCTGGGAGCAATCAGCCCCAGCATTTT. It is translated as CACQGAGSNQPQHF. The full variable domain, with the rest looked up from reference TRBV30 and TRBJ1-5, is SQTIHQWPATLVQPVGSPLSLECTVEGTSNPNLYWYRQAAGRGLQLLFYSVGIGQISSEVPQNLSASRPQDRQFILSSKKLLLSDSGFYLCACQGAGSNQPQHFGDGTRLSIL.

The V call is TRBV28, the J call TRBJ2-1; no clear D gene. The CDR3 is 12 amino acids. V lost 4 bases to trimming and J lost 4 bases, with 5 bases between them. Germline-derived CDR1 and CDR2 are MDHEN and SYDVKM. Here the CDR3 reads CASSSKYNEQFF. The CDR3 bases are TGTGCCAGCAGTTCGAAGTACAATGAGCAGTTCTTC.

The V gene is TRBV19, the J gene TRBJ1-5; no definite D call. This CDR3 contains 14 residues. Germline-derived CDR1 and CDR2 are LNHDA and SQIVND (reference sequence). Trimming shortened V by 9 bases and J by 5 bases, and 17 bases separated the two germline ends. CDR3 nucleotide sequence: TGTGCCAGCCTGGGAGGAGGGTGGCATCAGCCCCAGCATTTT. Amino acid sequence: CASLGGGWHQPQHF.

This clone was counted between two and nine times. The CDR3 bases are TGTGCCAGCAGAGGACTAGCGGGTCTCACAGATACGCAGTATTTT. It specifies CASRGLAGLTDTQYF. The chain is built from TRBV25-1 and TRBJ2-3; TRBD2 agrees at 11 bases. CDR1 is MGHDK and CDR2 is SYGVNS in the germline V gene. The CDR3 covers 15 residues. V lost 6 bases to trimming and J lost 2 bases; unmatched junction nucleotides: 4.

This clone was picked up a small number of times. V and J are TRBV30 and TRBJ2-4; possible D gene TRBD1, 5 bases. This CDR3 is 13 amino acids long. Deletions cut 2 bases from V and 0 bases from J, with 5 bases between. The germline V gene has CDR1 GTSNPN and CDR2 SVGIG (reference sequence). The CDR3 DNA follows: TGTGCCTGGAGTAGGGGAGCCAAAAACATTCAGTACTTC. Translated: CAWSRGAKNIQYF.

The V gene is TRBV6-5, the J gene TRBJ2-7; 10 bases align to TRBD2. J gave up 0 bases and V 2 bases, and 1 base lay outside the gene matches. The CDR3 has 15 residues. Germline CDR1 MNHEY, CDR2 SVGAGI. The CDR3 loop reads CASSYASGSSYEQYF. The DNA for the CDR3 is TGTGCCAGCAGTTACGCTAGCGGGAGCTCCTACGAGCAGTACTTC.

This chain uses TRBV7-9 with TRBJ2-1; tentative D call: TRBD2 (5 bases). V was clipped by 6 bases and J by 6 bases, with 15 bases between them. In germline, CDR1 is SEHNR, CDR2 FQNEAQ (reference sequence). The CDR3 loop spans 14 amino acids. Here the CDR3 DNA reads TGTGCCAGCAGACTTGCGGGCCCCACCAATGAGCAGTTCTTC. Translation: CASRLAGPTNEQFF.

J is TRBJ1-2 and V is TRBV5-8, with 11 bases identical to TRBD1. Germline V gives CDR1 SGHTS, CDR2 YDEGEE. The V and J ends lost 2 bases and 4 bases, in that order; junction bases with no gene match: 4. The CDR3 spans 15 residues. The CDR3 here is CASSLGQGALYGYTF. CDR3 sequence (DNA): TGTGCCAGCAGCTTAGGACAGGGGGCTCTCTATGGCTACACCTTC.